In its sample, the clone carrying this T cell receptor beta chain was seen a few times. Its antigen remains unidentified. Everyone who donated was a healthy Caucasian. A universal primer site was created by template switching, with the cDNA bearing unique molecular identifiers. TCRdb ran MiXCR on the 5' RACE reads and lists one entry per CDR3 protein. In the table there are under 1 million distinct CDR3 sequences, roughly an eighth of which are singletons. The source of the sample is a study of identical twins. Whole-study findings and limits: Twin-shared out-of-frame alpha sequences were enriched for low generation probability.

Per the germline V gene, CDR1 is ENHRY and CDR2 is SYGVKD. The CDR3 length is 16 residues. V was clipped by 2 bases and J by 4 bases; unmatched bases: 5. This same sample was also part of a study on yellow fever vaccine responses in identical twins.

The sequence was collected from a woman aged 18-29 years in good health. Sequencing input: PBMCs. The J gene is TRBJ2-3, the V gene TRBV10-3; 11 bases line up with TRBD1. The CDR3 nucleotides read TGTGCCATCAGTGAGCCTCCGGGACAGGGGGCAGATACGCAGTATTTT. It specifies CAISEPPGQGADTQYF.